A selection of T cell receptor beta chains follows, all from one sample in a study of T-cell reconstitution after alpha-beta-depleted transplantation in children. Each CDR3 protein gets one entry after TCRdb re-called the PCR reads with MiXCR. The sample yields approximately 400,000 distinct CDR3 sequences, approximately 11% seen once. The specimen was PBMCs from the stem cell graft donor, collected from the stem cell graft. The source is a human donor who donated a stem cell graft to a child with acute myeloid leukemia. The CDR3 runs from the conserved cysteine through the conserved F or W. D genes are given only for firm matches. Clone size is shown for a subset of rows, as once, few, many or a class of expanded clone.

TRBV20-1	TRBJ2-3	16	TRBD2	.	TGCAGTGCTAGAGCCTACCTAGCGGGGGGGCCGGATACGCAGTATTTT	CSARAYLAGGPDTQYF
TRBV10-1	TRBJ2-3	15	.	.	TGCGCCAGCAGTGAGTCAAACGGGGGAACAGATACGCAGTATTTT	CASSESNGGTDTQYF
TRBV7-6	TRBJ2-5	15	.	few	TGTGCCAGCAGCAGAGGCTTGCGAGATGAGGAGACCCAGTACTTC	CASSRGLRDEETQYF
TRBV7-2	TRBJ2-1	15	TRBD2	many	TGTGCCAGCAGCTTCCTAGCGGGAGGAGGCAATGAGCAGTTCTTC	CASSFLAGGGNEQFF
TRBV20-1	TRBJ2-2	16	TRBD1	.	TGCAGTGCTAGAGCAACCGGGACAGGGATGGCCGGGGAGCTGTTTTTT	CSARATGTGMAGELFF
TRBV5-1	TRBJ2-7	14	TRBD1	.	TGCGCCAGCAGCGGGACAGGGGGAATGTACGAGCAGTACTTC	CASSGTGGMYEQYF
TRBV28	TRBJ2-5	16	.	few	TGTGCCAGCAGCGGCCAAGGACCCACAGTCCAAGAGACCCAGTACTTC	CASSGQGPTVQETQYF
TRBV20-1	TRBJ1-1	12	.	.	TGCAGTACCACAACCGGCAACGGTGAAGCTTTCTTT	CSTTTGNGEAFF
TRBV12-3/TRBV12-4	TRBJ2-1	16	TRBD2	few	TGTGCCAGCAACGCCATGGGCGGGAGGGCCAGGGGCGGCGAGTTCTTC	CASNAMGGRARGGEFF
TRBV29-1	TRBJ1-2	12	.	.	TGCAGCGTTGCGTCTCAGAACTATGGCTACACCTTC	CSVASQNYGYTF
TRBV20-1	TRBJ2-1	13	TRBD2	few	TGCAGTGCGTCCCTAGCGGGAGTCCGGGAGCAGTTCTTC	CSASLAGVREQFF
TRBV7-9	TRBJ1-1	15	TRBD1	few	TGTGCCAGCAGCTCTAGGGGACAGGGGGACACTGAAGCTTTCTTT	CASSSRGQGDTEAFF
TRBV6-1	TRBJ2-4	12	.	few	TGTGCCAGCAGTGAAGCGCTGGGACCCAGGGACTTC	CASSEALGPRDF
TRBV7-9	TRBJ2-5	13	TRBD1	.	TGTGCCAGCAGCCGGAGACAGGGCGAGACCCAGTACTTC	CASSRRQGETQYF
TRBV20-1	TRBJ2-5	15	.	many	TGCAGTGCTACAAACCCGACGTCCAGGTTGGAGACCCAGTACTTC	CSATNPTSRLETQYF
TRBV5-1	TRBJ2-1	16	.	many	TGCGCCAGCAGCTTTTCGAGGCGGGGAAATGAGAATGAGCAGTTCTTC	CASSFSRRGNENEQFF
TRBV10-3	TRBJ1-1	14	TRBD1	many	TGTGCCATCAGTGAGCCAGGGGGTGGTGTCGAAGCTTTCTTT	CAISEPGGGVEAFF
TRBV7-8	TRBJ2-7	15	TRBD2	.	TGTGCCAGCAGCTTATCCGGCGGGGGGGTGGGGGAGCAGTACTTC	CASSLSGGGVGEQYF
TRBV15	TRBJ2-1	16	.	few	TGTGCCACCAGCAGACATTCGCTAGCGCTTAACAATGAGCAGTTCTTC	CATSRHSLALNNEQFF
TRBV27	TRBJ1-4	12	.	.	TGTGCCAGCAGATCCCTATATGGGGGACTGTTTTTT	CASRSLYGGLFF
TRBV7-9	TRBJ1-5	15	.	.	TGTGCCAGCAGCAGCTCCGAGGGCTTCAATCAGCCCCAGCATTTT	CASSSSEGFNQPQHF
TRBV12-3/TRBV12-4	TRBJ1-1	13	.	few	TGTGCCAGCAGCACCAGGGGAATCACTGAAGCTTTCTTT	CASSTRGITEAFF
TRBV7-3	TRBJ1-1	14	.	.	TGTGCCAGCAGGCCCGGAGAAGGGAACACTGAAGCTTTCTTT	CASRPGEGNTEAFF
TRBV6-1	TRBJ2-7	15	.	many	TGTGCCAGCAGTGCGGTTTCTAGCCCAAAGGGCGAGCAGTACTTC	CASSAVSSPKGEQYF
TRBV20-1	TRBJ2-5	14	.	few	TGCAGTGCTAGAATGCGGCTAGCAGTCGAGACCCAGTACTTC	CSARMRLAVETQYF
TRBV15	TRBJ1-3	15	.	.	TGTGCCACCAGCAGAGAAACAATTCGAGGAAACACCATATATTTT	CATSRETIRGNTIYF
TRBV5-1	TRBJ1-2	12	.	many	TGCGCCAGCAGCTTTCAGGGGTATGGCTACACCTTC	CASSFQGYGYTF
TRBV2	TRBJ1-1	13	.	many	TGTGCCAGCAGTACCTCAGGGAACACTGAAGCTTTCTTT	CASSTSGNTEAFF
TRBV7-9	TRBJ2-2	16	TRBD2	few	TGTGCCAGCAGCTCCCGGGCTAGCGGGAACACCGGGGAGCTGTTTTTT	CASSSRASGNTGELFF
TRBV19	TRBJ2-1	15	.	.	TGTGCCAGTAGTATGGGTTCAGGGGCCTACAATGAGCAGTTCTTC	CASSMGSGAYNEQFF
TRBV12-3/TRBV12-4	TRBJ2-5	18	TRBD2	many	TGTGCCAGCAGCTCCCCCGGGACTAGCGGGGGTTCTTGGGAGACCCAGTACTTC	CASSSPGTSGGSWETQYF
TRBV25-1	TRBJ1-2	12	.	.	TGTGCCAGCAGTGAGACTGACTATGGCTACACCTTC	CASSETDYGYTF
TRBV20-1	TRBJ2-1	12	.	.	TGCAGTGCCGGCCTCTCCTACAATGAGCAGTTCTTC	CSAGLSYNEQFF
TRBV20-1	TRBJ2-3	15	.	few	TGCAGTGCTAGGGGGGGCAGGGCTGGCACAGATACGCAGTATTTT	CSARGGRAGTDTQYF
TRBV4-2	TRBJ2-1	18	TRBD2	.	TGTGCCAGCAGCCAAGAAACTAGCGGGGCGAGCTCCTACAATGAGCAGTTCTTC	CASSQETSGASSYNEQFF
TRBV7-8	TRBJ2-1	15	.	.	TGTGCCAGCAGCTTTGACGACGACCGGAACAATGAGCAGTTCTTC	CASSFDDDRNNEQFF
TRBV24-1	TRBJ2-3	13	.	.	TGTGCCACCCGCGATCAATCCACAGATACGCAGTATTTT	CATRDQSTDTQYF
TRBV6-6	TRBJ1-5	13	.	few	TGTGCCAGCAGTTACGGGGGTACTCAGCCCCAGCATTTT	CASSYGGTQPQHF
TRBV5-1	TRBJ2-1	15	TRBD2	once	TGCGCCAGCAGCTCTGGGACTAGCGGGGACAATGAGCAGTTGTTC	CASSSGTSGDNEQLF
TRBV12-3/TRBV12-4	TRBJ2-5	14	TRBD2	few	TGTGCCAGCAGCCTGGGACTAGCGGAAGAGACCCAGTACTTC	CASSLGLAEETQYF
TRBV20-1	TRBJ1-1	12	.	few	TGCAGTGGCAGAAGGACGAACACTGAAGCTTTCTTT	CSGRRTNTEAFF
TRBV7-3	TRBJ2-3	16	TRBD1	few	TGTGCCAGCAGCTTGTCCGGGACAGGGGTCGAGGATACGCAGTATTTT	CASSLSGTGVEDTQYF
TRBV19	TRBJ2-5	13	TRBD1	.	TGTGCCAGTGAGGACAGGGCGGACGAGACCCAGTACTTC	CASEDRADETQYF
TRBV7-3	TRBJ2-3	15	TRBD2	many	TGTGCCAGCGGGTCCGTAGCGGGTGGCGTGGATACGCAGTATTTT	CASGSVAGGVDTQYF
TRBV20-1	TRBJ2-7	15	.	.	TGCAGTGCTACCGGTTCCACAGGGCTGGCCCACGAGCAGTACTTC	CSATGSTGLAHEQYF
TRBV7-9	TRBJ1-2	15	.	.	TGTGCCAGCAGCTCGACAGGCCCAACTAACTATGGCTACACCTTC	CASSSTGPTNYGYTF